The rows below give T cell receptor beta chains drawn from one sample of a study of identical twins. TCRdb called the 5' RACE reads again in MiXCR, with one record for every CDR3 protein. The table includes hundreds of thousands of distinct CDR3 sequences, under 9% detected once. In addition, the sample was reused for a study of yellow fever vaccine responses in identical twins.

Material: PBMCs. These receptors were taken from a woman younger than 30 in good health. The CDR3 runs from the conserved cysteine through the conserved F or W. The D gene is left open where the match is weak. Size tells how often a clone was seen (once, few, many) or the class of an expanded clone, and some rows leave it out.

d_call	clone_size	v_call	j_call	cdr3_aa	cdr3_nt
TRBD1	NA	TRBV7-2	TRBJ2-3	CASSSFRGSDTQYF	TGTGCCAGCAGCTCATTCAGGGGGTCAGATACGCAGTATTTT
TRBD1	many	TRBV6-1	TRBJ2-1	CASRTFRDREYNEQFF	TGTGCCAGCAGAACCTTCCGGGACAGGGAGTACAATGAGCAGTTCTTC
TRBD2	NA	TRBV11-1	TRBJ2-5	CASSLNPTGTSGGARETQYF	TGTGCCAGCAGCTTAAATCCGACCGGGACTAGCGGGGGGGCCCGTGAGACCCAGTACTTC
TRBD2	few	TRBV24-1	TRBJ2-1	CATSDLQREGPRGEQFF	TGTGCCACCAGTGATTTGCAGCGGGAGGGCCCGAGGGGTGAGCAGTTCTTC
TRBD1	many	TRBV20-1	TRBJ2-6	CSARKPGTGVSGANVLTF	TGCAGTGCTAGAAAGCCCGGGACAGGGGTCTCTGGGGCCAACGTCCTGACTTTC
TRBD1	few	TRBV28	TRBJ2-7	CASIPGTGMIKQYF	TGTGCCAGCATCCCCGGGACAGGGATGATTAAGCAGTACTTC
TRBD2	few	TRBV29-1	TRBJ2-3	CSVETSGRAGDTQYF	TGCAGCGTCGAGACTAGCGGGAGGGCCGGAGATACGCAGTATTTT
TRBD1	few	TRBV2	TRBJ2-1	CASSGIGGAEQFF	TGTGCCAGCAGTGGAATAGGGGGCGCGGAGCAGTTCTTC
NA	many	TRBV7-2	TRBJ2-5	CASSLFGEDPETQYF	TGTGCCAGCAGCTTATTCGGGGAGGATCCAGAGACCCAGTACTTC
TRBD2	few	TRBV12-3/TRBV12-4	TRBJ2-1	CASIGLARSYNEQFF	TGTGCCAGCATAGGACTAGCTCGGTCCTACAATGAGCAGTTCTTC
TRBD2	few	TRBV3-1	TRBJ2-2	CASSQGGTSSTSGTGELFF	TGTGCCAGCAGCCAAGGGGGGACTAGTTCCACTTCGGGCACCGGGGAGCTGTTTTTT
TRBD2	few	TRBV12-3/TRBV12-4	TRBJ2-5	CASSLLAGGQQTQYF	TGTGCCAGCAGCCTACTGGCGGGGGGGCAACAGACCCAGTACTTC
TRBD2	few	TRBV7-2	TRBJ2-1	CASSLAPRLAGGTNEQFF	TGTGCCAGCAGCTTAGCCCCCCGACTAGCGGGGGGCACCAATGAGCAGTTCTTC
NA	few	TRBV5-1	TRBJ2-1	CASSLGGGPAYSEQFF	TGCGCCAGCAGCTTAGGGGGAGGGCCGGCGTACAGTGAGCAGTTCTTC
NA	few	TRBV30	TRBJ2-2	CAWSPDTGELFF	TGTGCCTGGAGTCCTGATACCGGGGAGCTGTTTTTT